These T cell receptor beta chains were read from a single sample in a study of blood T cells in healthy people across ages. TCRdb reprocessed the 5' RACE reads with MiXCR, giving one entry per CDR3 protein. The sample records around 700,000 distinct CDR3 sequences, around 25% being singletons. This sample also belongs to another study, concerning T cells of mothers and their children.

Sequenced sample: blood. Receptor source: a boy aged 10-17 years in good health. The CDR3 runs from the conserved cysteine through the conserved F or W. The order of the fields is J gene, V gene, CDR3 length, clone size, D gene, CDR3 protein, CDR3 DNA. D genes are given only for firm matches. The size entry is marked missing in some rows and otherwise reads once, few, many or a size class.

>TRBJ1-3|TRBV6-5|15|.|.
CASSYADRPGNTIYF
TGTGCCAGCAGTTACGCGGACAGACCCGGAAACACCATATATTTT
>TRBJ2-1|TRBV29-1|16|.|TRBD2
CSGGLADSSSYNEQFF
TGCAGCGGTGGACTAGCAGACTCTAGCTCCTACAATGAGCAGTTCTTC
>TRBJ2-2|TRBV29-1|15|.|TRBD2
CSVGGAGDQGGELFF
TGCAGCGTTGGAGGCGCGGGAGATCAAGGCGGGGAGCTGTTTTTT
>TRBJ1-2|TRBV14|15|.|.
CASSPKGARVYGYTF
TGTGCCAGCAGCCCCAAGGGAGCCAGGGTGTATGGCTACACCTTC
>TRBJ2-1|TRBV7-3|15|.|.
CASSSEGSLYNEQFF
TGTGCCAGCAGCTCCGAGGGTTCATTATACAATGAGCAGTTCTTC
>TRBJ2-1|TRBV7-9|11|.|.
CASSPYDEQFF
TGTGCCAGCAGCCCCTACGATGAGCAGTTCTTC
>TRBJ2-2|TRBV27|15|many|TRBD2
CASSSGTTNTGELFF
TGTGCCAGCAGTTCCGGGACTACGAACACCGGGGAGCTGTTTTTT
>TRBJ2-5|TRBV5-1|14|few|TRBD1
CASSGRTGGETQYF
TGCGCCAGCAGCGGCCGGACAGGGGGAGAGACCCAGTACTTC
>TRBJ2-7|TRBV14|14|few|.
CASSQARGNYEQYF
TGTGCCAGCAGCCAAGCGAGGGGGAACTACGAGCAGTACTTC
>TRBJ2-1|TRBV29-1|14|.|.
CSGRLAGSYNEQFF
TGCAGCGGGAGATTGGCAGGGTCCTACAATGAGCAGTTCTTC
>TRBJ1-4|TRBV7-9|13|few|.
CASSLPGSEKLFF
TGTGCCAGCAGCCTCCCCGGGTCCGAAAAACTGTTTTTT
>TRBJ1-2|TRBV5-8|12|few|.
CASSPPRYGYTF
TGTGCCAGCAGTCCGCCGAGATATGGCTACACCTTC
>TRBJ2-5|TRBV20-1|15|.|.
CSARDMAPIQETQYF
TGCAGTGCTAGAGATATGGCGCCCATCCAAGAGACCCAGTACTTC
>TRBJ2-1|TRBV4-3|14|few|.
CASSPTDNPNEQFF
TGCGCCAGCAGCCCCACGGATAATCCCAATGAGCAGTTCTTC
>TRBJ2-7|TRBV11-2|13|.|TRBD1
CASSVTGYHEQYF
TGTGCCAGCAGCGTGACAGGGTACCACGAGCAGTACTTC
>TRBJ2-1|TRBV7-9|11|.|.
CASSWRGEQFF
TGTGCCAGCAGCTGGCGGGGTGAGCAGTTCTTC
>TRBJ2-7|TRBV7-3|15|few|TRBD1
CASSPRTGDSYEQYF
TGTGCCAGCAGCCCCCGGACAGGGGACTCCTACGAGCAGTACTTC
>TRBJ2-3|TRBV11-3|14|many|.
CASSTRGSTDTQYF
TGTGCCAGCAGCACCCGGGGGAGCACAGATACGCAGTATTTT
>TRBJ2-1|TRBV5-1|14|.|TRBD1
CASRPQGSHNEQFF
TGCGCCAGCAGACCACAGGGGTCCCACAATGAGCAGTTCTTC
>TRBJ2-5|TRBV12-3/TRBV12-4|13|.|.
CASSLNGPMEQYF
TGTGCCAGCAGTTTAAACGGCCCTATGGAGCAGTACTTC
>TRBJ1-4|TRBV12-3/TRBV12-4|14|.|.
CASPLRPTNEKLFF
TGTGCCAGCCCCCTCCGACCGACTAATGAAAAACTGTTTTTT
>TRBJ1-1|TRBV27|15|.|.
CASSLESGDPDEAFF
TGTGCCAGCAGTTTAGAATCGGGGGACCCGGATGAAGCTTTCTTT
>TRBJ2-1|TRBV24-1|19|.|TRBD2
CATSDPGLAGGRIRNEQFF
TGTGCCACCAGTGATCCCGGACTAGCGGGGGGGCGGATCCGCAATGAGCAGTTCTTC
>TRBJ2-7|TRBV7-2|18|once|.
CASSFKALRGTHSYEQYF
TGTGCCAGCAGCTTTAAGGCCCTTCGGGGGACCCACTCCTACGAGCAGTACTTC
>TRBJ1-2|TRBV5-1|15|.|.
CASSLAWEDGYGYTF
TGCGCCAGCAGCTTGGCTTGGGAGGACGGCTATGGCTACACCTTC
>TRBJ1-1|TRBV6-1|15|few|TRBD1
CASSAGTGKNTEAFF
TGTGCCAGCAGTGCCGGGACAGGGAAGAACACTGAAGCTTTCTTT
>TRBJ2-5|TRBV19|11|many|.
CASSIKETQYF
TGTGCCAGCAGTATAAAAGAGACCCAGTACTTC
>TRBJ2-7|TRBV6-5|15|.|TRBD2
CASSLEREFTYEQYF
TGTGCCAGCAGTCTAGAGCGGGAGTTCACCTACGAGCAGTACTTC
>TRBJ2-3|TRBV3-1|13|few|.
CASSQTNTDTQYF
TGTGCCAGCAGCCAAACCAACACAGATACGCAGTATTTT
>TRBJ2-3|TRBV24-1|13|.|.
CATSDSGADTQYF
TGTGCCACCAGTGATTCGGGGGCAGATACGCAGTATTTT
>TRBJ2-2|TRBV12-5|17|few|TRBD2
CASGLAPSGANTGELFF
TGTGCTAGTGGTTTGGCCCCTAGCGGGGCGAACACCGGGGAGCTGTTTTTT
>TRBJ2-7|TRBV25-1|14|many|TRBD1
CASSHGDRDSEQYF
TGTGCCAGCAGTCACGGGGACAGGGATAGCGAGCAGTACTTC
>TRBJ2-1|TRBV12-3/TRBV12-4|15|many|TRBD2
CASILQLAGINEQFF
TGTGCCAGCATTCTGCAACTAGCGGGGATCAATGAGCAGTTCTTC
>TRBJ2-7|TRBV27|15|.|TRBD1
CASSPPQGKTDEQCF
TGTGCCAGCAGTCCACCACAGGGGAAGACTGACGAGCAGTGCTTC
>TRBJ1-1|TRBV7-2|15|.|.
CASSFDGARGTEAFF
TGTGCCAGCAGCTTTGACGGGGCGCGGGGCACTGAAGCTTTCTTT
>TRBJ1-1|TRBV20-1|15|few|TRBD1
CSASYLQGVNTEAFF
TGCAGTGCTAGCTACTTACAGGGGGTGAACACTGAAGCTTTCTTT
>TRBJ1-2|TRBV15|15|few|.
CATSIRGDQLYGYTF
TGTGCCACCAGCATCCGGGGGGACCAGCTGTATGGCTACACCTTC
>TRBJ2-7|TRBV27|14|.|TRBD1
CTSSPTGVGYEQYF
TGTACCAGCAGTCCTACAGGGGTTGGTTACGAGCAGTACTTC
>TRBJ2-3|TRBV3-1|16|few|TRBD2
CASSQSSGWGTDTQYF
TGTGCCAGCAGCCAGTCTAGCGGCTGGGGAACAGATACGCAGTATTTT
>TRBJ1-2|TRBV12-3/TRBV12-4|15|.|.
CASSPSVASGYGYTF
TGTGCCAGCAGCCCCAGCGTCGCTTCTGGATATGGCTACACCTTC
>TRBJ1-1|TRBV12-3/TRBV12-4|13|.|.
CASSLAGPNEAFF
TGTGCCAGCAGTTTAGCGGGGCCGAATGAAGCTTTCTTT
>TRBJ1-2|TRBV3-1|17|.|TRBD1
CASSQGGWGGGGYGYTF
TGTGCCAGCAGCCAAGGAGGTTGGGGAGGGGGCGGCTATGGCTACACCTTC
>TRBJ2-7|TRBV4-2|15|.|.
CASSQDKRGIYEQYF
TGTGCCAGCAGCCAAGATAAGAGGGGTATCTACGAGCAGTACTTC
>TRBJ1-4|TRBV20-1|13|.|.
CSARRTEYEKLFF
TGCAGTGCTAGACGGACCGAATATGAAAAACTGTTTTTT
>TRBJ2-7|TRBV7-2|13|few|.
CASSLGARYEQYF
TGTGCCAGCAGCTTGGGCGCAAGGTACGAGCAGTACTTC
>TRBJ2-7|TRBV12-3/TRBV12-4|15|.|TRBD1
CASRGQGDPWYEQYF
TGTGCCAGCAGGGGACAGGGAGATCCCTGGTACGAGCAGTACTTC
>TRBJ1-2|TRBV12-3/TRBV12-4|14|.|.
CASSLARTDRGYTF
TGTGCCAGCAGTTTAGCGCGGACCGATCGTGGCTACACCTTC
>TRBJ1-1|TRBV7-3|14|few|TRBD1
CASSLGQRVGEAFF
TGTGCCAGCAGCTTGGGACAGAGGGTGGGTGAAGCTTTCTTT
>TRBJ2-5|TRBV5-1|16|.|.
CASSLNLQGSGETQYF
TGCGCCAGCAGCTTGAATTTACAGGGTTCAGGGGAGACCCAGTACTTC
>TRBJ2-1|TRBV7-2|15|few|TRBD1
CASSSAGTGGYEQFF
TGTGCCAGCAGTTCCGCCGGGACAGGGGGTTACGAGCAGTTCTTC
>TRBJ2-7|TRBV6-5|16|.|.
CASSYSNQRSGYEQYF
TGTGCCAGCAGTTACTCGAACCAGCGCTCCGGGTACGAGCAGTACTTC
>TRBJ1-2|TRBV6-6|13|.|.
CASSRDGNYGYTF
TGTGCCAGCAGCCGGGACGGAAACTATGGCTACACCTTC
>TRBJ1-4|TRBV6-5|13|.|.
CASSYFSSEKLFF
TGTGCCAGCAGTTATTTTTCTTCGGAAAAACTGTTTTTT
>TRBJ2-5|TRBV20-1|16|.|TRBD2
CSARVLLSGSDETQYF
TGCAGTGCTAGAGTTTTACTTAGCGGGAGCGACGAGACCCAGTACTTC
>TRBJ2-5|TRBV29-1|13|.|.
CSVERWVGETQYF
TGCAGCGTTGAACGCTGGGTAGGGGAGACCCAGTACTTC
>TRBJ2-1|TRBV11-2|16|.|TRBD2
CASSSGLASGYNEQFF
TGTGCCAGCAGCTCGGGACTAGCGAGCGGTTACAATGAGCAGTTCTTC
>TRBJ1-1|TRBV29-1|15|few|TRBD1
CSVFPRDSMNTEAFF
TGCAGCGTTTTCCCAAGGGACAGCATGAACACTGAAGCTTTCTTT
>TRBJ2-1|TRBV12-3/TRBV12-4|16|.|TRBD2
CASSPQLAGFYNEQFF
TGTGCCAGCAGCCCCCAACTAGCGGGATTCTACAATGAGCAGTTCTTC
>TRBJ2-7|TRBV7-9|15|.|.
CASSLASRDEDEQYF
TGTGCCAGCAGCTTAGCGTCGAGGGATGAAGACGAGCAGTACTTC
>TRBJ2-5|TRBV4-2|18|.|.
CASSQELGLGGDQETQYF
TGTGCCAGCAGCCAAGAACTGGGGCTAGGGGGGGACCAAGAGACCCAGTACTTC